The 25 T cell receptor beta chains presented below share a single source sample, sequenced in a study of radiotherapy plus CTLA-4 blockade in lung cancer. TCRdb's copy holds only in-frame clones and misses some; the assay was immunoSEQ multiplex PCR. The sample shows 30,000 to 45,000 clones, around 77% of them seen only once. This material consisted of peripheral blood, taken from a patient treated with radiotherapy plus ipilimumab. The receptors shown here come from a human donor with non-small cell lung cancer who had stable disease on radiotherapy plus ipilimumab.

The chain recombines TRBV6-6 with TRBJ1-3, with D possibly being TRBD1 (5 bases). The germline gives CDR1 MNHNY, CDR2 SVGAGI (reference sequence). This CDR3 is 14 amino acids long. V was pared by 8 bases and J by 0 bases, with 11 bases between. The CDR3 region has the DNA TGTGCCAGCGCGACAGCGTACTCTGGAAACACCATATATTTT. This codes for CASATAYSGNTIYF.

This chain connects TRBV7-6 to TRBJ2-5; TRBD2 might be the D (5 bases). Germline assignment: CDR1 SGHVS and CDR2 FNYEAQ. The ends were cut back, 3 bases at V and 4 bases at J, with 15 bases in the middle. The CDR3 consists of 15 residues. CDR3 sequence (DNA): TGTGCCAGCAGCTTTAGACACGGGAATGGAGAGACCCAGTACTTC. Residues: CASSFRHGNGETQYF.

This clone was found a few times. The chain links TRBV19 to TRBJ2-3; 7 nucleotides match TRBD2. Per the germline V gene, CDR1 is LNHDA and CDR2 is SQIVND (reference sequence). The CDR3 has 14 residues. V was clipped by 5 bases and J by 1 base; unmatched bases: 3. The CDR3 DNA reads TGTGCCAGTAGTCCTGCGGGGGGCACAGATACGCAGTATTTT. Protein product: CASSPAGGTDTQYF.

The chain has TRBV10-1 and TRBJ2-5, with 10 bases that match TRBD1. Losses at the gene ends were 6 bases for V and 5 bases for J; bases not matched to a gene: 9. Germline loops: CDR1 WNHNN, CDR2 SYGVQD (reference sequence). This CDR3 is 15 amino acids long. CDR3 in amino acids: CASSPSGTGVETQYF. The CDR3 nucleotides are TGCGCCAGCAGCCCGTCAGGGACAGGGGTTGAGACCCAGTACTTC.

This chain uses TRBV7-3 with TRBJ2-3; D not resolved. Germline V gene sequence: CDR1 SGHTA, CDR2 FQGTGA. The CDR3 totals 14 residues. V lost 1 base to trimming and J lost 4 bases, with 9 bases between them. CDR3 sequence reads: CASSLRRSSDTQYF. For the CDR3, the DNA is TGTGCCAGCAGCTTAAGAAGGAGTTCAGATACGCAGTATTTT. Using reference TRBV7-3 and TRBJ2-3 for the parts outside the CDR3, the full variable domain is GAGVSQTPSNKVTEKGKYVELRCDPISGHTALYWYRQSLGQGPEFLIYFQGTGAADDSGLPNDRFFAVRPEGSVSTLKIQRTERGDSAVYLCASSLRRSSDTQYFGPGTRLTVL.

The gene calls are TRBV5-1 and TRBJ2-2, with 8 bases aligning to TRBD1. V lost 4 bases, J lost 2 bases, and 7 bases stayed unmatched. The germline gives CDR1 SGHRS, CDR2 YFSETQ. The CDR3 totals 16 residues. This CDR3 reads CASSRTGSANTGELFF. CDR3 nucleotide sequence: TGCGCCAGCAGCAGGACAGGGTCCGCAAACACCGGGGAGCTGTTTTTT. Full variable domain (missing parts from reference TRBV5-1 and TRBJ2-2): KAGVTQTPRYLIKTRGQQVTLSCSPISGHRSVSWYQQTPGQGLQFLFEYFSETQRNKGNFPGRFSGRQFSNSRSEMNVSTLELGDSALYLCASSRTGSANTGELFFGEGSRLTVL.

This clone was seen once. This sequence joins TRBV29-1 and TRBJ1-4; no firm D call. The V and J ends lost 1 base and 1 base respectively, with 13 bases between them. The CDR3 runs 16 residues. CDR1 and CDR2 (germline): SQVTM, ANQGSEA. Here the CDR3 DNA reads TGCAGCGTTGAAGGGTCGGGGTTGGGAACTAATGAAAAACTGTTTTTT. Residues: CSVEGSGLGTNEKLFF.

The chain recombines TRBV7-9 with TRBJ2-5; D gene uncertain. Deletions cut 3 bases from V and 3 bases from J, with 8 bases between. Germline V gene lookup returns CDR1 SEHNR and CDR2 FQNEAQ (reference sequence). This CDR3 is 13 amino acids long. CDR3 in amino acids: CASSFGNKETQYF. The CDR3 DNA reads TGTGCCAGCAGCTTTGGCAATAAAGAGACCCAGTACTTC. Together with reference TRBV7-9 and TRBJ2-5, the CDR3 gives the full variable domain: DTGVSQNPRHKITKRGQNVTFRCDPISEHNRLYWYRQTLGQGPEFLTYFQNEAQLEKSRLLSDRFSAERPKGSFSTLEIQRTEQGDSAMYLCASSFGNKETQYFGPGTRLLVL.

This clone was recorded a few times. V and J are TRBV9 and TRBJ1-5; D might be TRBD1 (6 bases). Per the germline V gene, CDR1 is SGDLS and CDR2 is YYNGEE. The CDR3 sequence is 13 residues long. V dropped 7 bases and J dropped 3 bases, with 11 bases sitting between them. The CDR3 coding sequence is TGTGCCAGCTCAAGGGACAACAATCAGCCCCAGCATTTT. Translating it yields CASSRDNNQPQHF.

This clone appeared a few times. The chain carries TRBV5-1 and TRBJ1-1; no firm D call. Germline CDR1 and CDR2: SGHRS and YFSETQ. The CDR3 covers 13 residues. The V and J ends lost 1 base and 1 base respectively, with 5 bases between them. CDR3 nucleotide sequence: TGCGCCAGCAGCTTGCGACAGAACACTGAAGCTTTCTTT. This sequence encodes CASSLRQNTEAFF.

This chain joins TRBV19 and TRBJ1-6; tentatively, D is TRBD1 (5 bases). This CDR3 is 15 amino acids long. Trimming shortened V by 3 bases and J by 8 bases, and 14 bases separated the two germline ends. The germline V gene has CDR1 LNHDA and CDR2 SQIVND (reference sequence). This chain's CDR3 is CASSIIGQGYSPLHF. In DNA form, the CDR3 reads TGTGCCAGTAGTATTATCGGCCAGGGCTATTCACCCCTCCACTTT.

This clone was found a few times. The chain carries TRBV7-8 and TRBJ2-3, with 7 nucleotides matching TRBD1. Germline V gene lookup returns CDR1 SGHVS and CDR2 FQNEAQ. J lost 1 base, V lost 2 bases, and 9 bases had no gene match. CDR3 length: 17 amino acids. The CDR3 loop reads CASSLRQGELGTDTQYF. In DNA form, the CDR3 reads TGTGCCAGCAGCTTAAGACAGGGTGAACTAGGCACAGATACGCAGTATTTT.

The gene calls are TRBV2 and TRBJ1-1; 7 nucleotides align to TRBD1. CDR3 length: 16 amino acids. The J segment lost 2 bases and the V segment lost 5 bases, leaving 11 bases of the junction unmatched. Germline values: CDR1 SNHLY, CDR2 FYNNEI. CDR3 coding DNA: TGTGCCAGCAGTCTACAGGGGCCAGGGAAAAACACTGAAGCTTTCTTT. Its translation is CASSLQGPGKNTEAFF.

The chain is built from TRBV5-1 and TRBJ2-5; 7 nucleotides align to TRBD1. The ends lost 2 bases at V and 5 bases at J; junction bases unmatched: 12. The CDR3 runs to 16 residues. The germline CDR1 and CDR2 sequences are SGHRS and YFSETQ. The CDR3 is CASSLNPLGGQETQYF. CDR3 DNA: TGCGCCAGCAGCTTAAACCCTTTAGGGGGCCAGGAGACCCAGTACTTC.

In DNA, the CDR3 is TGCGCCAGCAGCCTGGGACTAAAGACAGATACGCAGTATTTT. Encoded protein: CASSLGLKTDTQYF. V is TRBV5-1 and J is TRBJ2-3; 7 nucleotides align to TRBD2. Germline CDR1 reads SGHRS; CDR2 reads YFSETQ. The CDR3 has 14 residues. The V and J ends lost 4 bases and 3 bases, in that order; junction bases with no gene match: 5.

This clone was detected a few times. V gene TRBV9 combines with J gene TRBJ2-2, with TRBD1 identical over 8 bases. CDR1 and CDR2 from the germline V gene are SGDLS and YYNGEE. Trimming at V came to 3 bases and at J to 1 base, leaving 5 bases not matched to a gene. The CDR3 spans 16 residues. Written as DNA, the CDR3 is TGTGCCAGCAGCGGAGGGACAGGCGGGAACACCGGGGAGCTGTTTTTT. Its translation is CASSGGTGGNTGELFF.

The chain links TRBV7-9 to TRBJ2-7; D ambiguous. The V gene lost 4 bases and the J gene lost 1 base, with 17 bases spanning the gap. The CDR3 runs 16 residues. The germline gives CDR1 SEHNR, CDR2 FQNEAQ (reference sequence). CDR3 bases: TGTGCCAGCAGCTACTTTTCGCCGCGAGCATCCTACGAGCAGTACTTC. Translation: CASSYFSPRASYEQYF.

This clone was recorded a few times. The genes are TRBV5-1 and TRBJ1-2; D is possibly TRBD1 (5 bases). V was cut by 0 bases and J by 6 bases, with 9 bases left in between. CDR1 and CDR2 (germline): SGHRS, YFSETQ. The length of the CDR3 is 13 residues. Here the CDR3 reads CASSLVGGNGYTF. The CDR3 DNA sequence: TGCGCCAGCAGCTTGGTTGGGGGGAATGGCTACACCTTC.

The chain joins TRBV19 to TRBJ1-1, with 9 bases matching TRBD1. Germline CDR1 LNHDA, CDR2 SQIVND (reference sequence). J was trimmed by 7 bases and V by 6 bases; bases with no gene match: 12. This CDR3 contains 15 residues. The CDR3 spells CASSPGTGRGGEAFF. The CDR3, as DNA: TGTGCCAGTAGCCCAGGGACAGGGAGGGGTGGTGAAGCTTTCTTT. Together with reference TRBV19 and TRBJ1-1, the CDR3 gives the full variable domain: DGGITQSPKYLFRKEGQNVTLSCEQNLNHDAMYWYRQDPGQGLRLIYYSQIVNDFQKGDIAEGYSVSREKKESFPLTVTSAQKNPTAFYLCASSPGTGRGGEAFFGQGTRLTVV.

This rearrangement joins TRBV9 to TRBJ2-5, with 7 bases identical to TRBD2. Looked up from germline, CDR1 is SGDLS and CDR2 is YYNGEE. The CDR3 length is 14 residues. J was trimmed by 5 bases and V by 3 bases; bases with no gene match: 7. CDR3 protein: CASSAWTSGETQYF. The CDR3 region has the DNA TGTGCCAGCAGCGCTTGGACTAGTGGTGAGACCCAGTACTTC.

V and J are TRBV6-5 and TRBJ2-3, with D perhaps matching TRBD2 (5 bases). The V gene's germline CDR1 is MNHEY and CDR2 SVGAGI. The CDR3 totals 12 residues. Trimming cost V 4 bases and J 4 bases, with 6 bases left between them. CDR3 DNA: TGTGCCAGCAGTTCTAGCTCAGATACGCAGTATTTT. Its protein is CASSSSSDTQYF.

The CDR3, as DNA: TGTGCCAGCAGCAGGGGGCAGGGCTATGGCTACACCTTC. This sequence encodes CASSRGQGYGYTF. The chain has TRBV6-1 and TRBJ1-2; 8 nucleotides agree with TRBD1. The J segment lost 4 bases and the V segment lost 6 bases, leaving 4 bases of the junction unmatched. Germline assignment: CDR1 MNHNS and CDR2 SASEGT. The CDR3 length is 13 residues.

This clone has only a few counts. V usage is TRBV5-1 and J usage is TRBJ1-6, with D maybe TRBD1 (6 bases). The CDR3 is made up of 13 amino acids. The V and J ends lost 8 bases and 5 bases respectively, with 11 bases between them. The germline gives CDR1 SGHRS, CDR2 YFSETQ. The CDR3 loop is CASNPGDNSPLHF. The CDR3, as DNA: TGCGCCAGTAATCCAGGGGATAATTCACCCCTCCACTTT.

The chain has TRBV7-8 and TRBJ1-2; TRBD1 is a possible D gene (6 bases). Trimming stripped 5 bases from V and 14 bases from J, with 27 bases between. This CDR3 spans 15 amino acids. Per the germline V gene, CDR1 is SGHVS and CDR2 is FQNEAQ. CDR3 in amino acids: CASSKIPGAPKVDTF. The CDR3, as DNA: TGTGCCAGCAGCAAGATACCAGGGGCGCCTAAGGTGGATACCTTC. Looking up the rest from reference TRBV7-8 and TRBJ1-2 gives the full variable domain: GAGVSQSPRYKVAKRGQDVALRCDPISGHVSLFWYQQALGQGPEFLTYFQNEAQLDKSGLPSDRFFAERPEGSVSTLKIQRTQQEDSAVYLCASSKIPGAPKVDTFGSGTRLTVV.

The CDR3 DNA is TGTGCCAGTAGCGTCAGGGTCCCAGGCGGCACCGGGGAGCTGTTTTTT. Translation gives CASSVRVPGGTGELFF. The chain uses TRBV19 and TRBJ2-2; possibly TRBD1 for D (5 bases). V was clipped by 6 bases and J by 4 bases, with 18 bases between them. This CDR3 comprises 16 residues. Germline CDR1 reads LNHDA; CDR2 reads SQIVND (reference sequence).